These T cell receptor beta chains were read from a single sample in a study of Ad26.COV2.S vaccination and SARS-CoV-2 variants. Only in-frame clones appear in the TCRdb table, and some are missing; sequencing was by immunoSEQ multiplex PCR. This table has 300,000 to 400,000 clones, 80% to 90% appearing once. Source: peripheral blood, taken in a trial of Ad26.COV2.S vaccine versus placebo. The origin of the receptors is a person between 18 and 65 years old who received the Ad26.COV2.S COVID-19 vaccine or a placebo. Both conserved end residues are part of each CDR3. Each record gives: V gene, CDR3 protein.

TRBV4-1 | CASSQDGQGFGELFF
TRBV4-1 | CASSQTGTPNTGELFF
TRBV11-2 | CASSLEHFRTDTQYF
TRBV30 | CAWKRQRQGGGEQFF
TRBV18 | CASSPRGQSRGNTEAFF
TRBV6-1 | CASSKAEAFF
TRBV30 | CAWSLRTYEQYF
TRBV7-2 | CASSLNRNTGELFF
TRBV19 | CASSLGHRSQPQHF
TRBV5-1 | CASSPETGNTGELFF
TRBV5-1 | CASSLGGESNQPQHF
TRBV5-4 | CASRRQGADYGYTF
TRBV28 | CASSPRPGLRGSGYTF
TRBV19 | CASSTPQGHSPQGAEAFF
TRBV7-9 | CASSPDGTGTNEKLFF
TRBV19 | CASSSRRDTGELFF
TRBV28 | CASRRGGTGRGYTF
TRBV7-9 | CASSLFPPNYGYTF
TRBV7-9 | CASSFGGGDYEQYF
TRBV5-1 | CASSPDTDTQYF
TRBV7-8 | CASSLADRNYGYTF
TRBV19 | CASRIAGGLSDTQYF
TRBV24-1 | CATSDSHLSQPQHF
TRBV19 | CASSGREAGELFF
TRBV24-1 | CATSASGESHEQYF
TRBV27 | CASSTRHNTGELFF
TRBV28 | CASSLDWQRSNQPQHF
TRBV19 | CASRWTHSNQPQHF
TRBV6-5 | CASRSYRASGNTIYF
TRBV7-3 | CASSLGGATYEQYF
TRBV28 | CASSLSTGTGGDIQYF
TRBV24-1 | CATSELEEAGSDEQYF
TRBV4-2 | CASSQGQGAGAKNIQYF
TRBV11-2 | CASSLLAGVSWVEQFF
TRBV5-4 | CASSHPDKYTEAFF
TRBV10-3 | CAISDPGVGQETQYF
TRBV27 | CASSFRGNPREPQHF
TRBV10-1 | CASSESTQTGDDTGELFF
TRBV11-2 | CASSQGYSSYEQYF
TRBV7-8 | CASSPLLGPDRGHGYTF
TRBV13 | CASSYRGAHNEKLFF
TRBV5-1 | CASSLQASGLVREQYF
TRBV19 | CASSFRVDYEQYF
TRBV2 | CASSAGQIYNEQFF
TRBV4-3 | CASSQGTGFNQPQHF
TRBV20-1 | CSGGIRETQYF
TRBV6-2/TRBV6-3 | CASSYLGSGDNTGELFF
TRBV9 | CASTRTFDTDTQYF
TRBV5-1 | CASSLGQRTYYGYTF
TRBV6-6 | CASRDTSGTDTQYF
TRBV7-9 | CASSLRVGQETQYF
TRBV7-2 | CASSLVTGFSYEQYF
TRBV2 | CASRRDEYSSYEQYF
TRBV19 | CASSISANYGYTF